This T cell receptor (beta chain) was observed in a study of T cells in Graves' hyperthyroidism and ophthalmopathy. Amplification of TCR beta CDR3 regions was performed using RNA transcripts as template. During a first-round RT-PCR of the TCR CDR3, the HTBI primer set was used. TCRdb recomputed calls from the multiplex PCR reads with MiXCR, one row per CDR3 protein. The data hold over 300,000 distinct CDR3 sequences, with roughly an eighth observed a single time. This CDR3 region has 14 residues. The V gene lost 1 base and the J gene lost 5 bases, with 15 bases spanning the gap. The germline gives CDR1 DFQATT, CDR2 SNEGSKA (reference sequence). This clonotype appeared many times.

The TCR originated in a woman in her 40s with Graves' ophthalmopathy. Sequenced input: blood. The V and J genes are TRBV20-1 and TRBJ2-7; no clear D. The CDR3 protein is CSARGLFRPDEQYF. DNA for the CDR3: TGCAGTGCTAGAGGTCTGTTCAGGCCAGACGAGCAGTACTTC.